A single T cell receptor (beta chain) is shown here with its context. Its antigen specificity is not known. The sample holds no much larger clone one base away, and base qualities are not on file. Each collaborating institution followed its own protocols to collect whole blood in K2EDTA tubes. For TCRbeta analysis, collaborators shipped samples as frozen whole blood, isolated PBMCs, or DNA extracted from either of those sample types. CDR1 and CDR2 were assigned from the germline V gene as SNHLY and FYNNEI. Unmatched junction bases come to 14, with V trimmed by 6 bases and J by 3 bases. The CDR3 sequence holds 17 residues, the cysteine and phenylalanine included. Just the 51-base CDR3 DNA is kept, in frame starting at base 1. TCRbeta CDR3 regions were amplified from genomic DNA using the immunoSEQ Assay, a bias-controlled multiplex PCR. Regarding the original processing steps: The number of nucleated cells in each sample was estimated by amplification of reference gene primers within the assay. To quantify the absolute abundance of each unique TCRbeta CDR3 rearrangement, sequence reads were collapsed and filtered. For each sample, productive Simpson clonality was calculated by taking the square root of Simpson's diversity index across productive rearrangements. TCRdb took this table from immuneACCESS and kept in-frame rearrangements with V and J called. Such tables lack part of the clones; where checked against another copy, unresolved V genes explain under half of the gap, and the rest is unexplained. V and J calls plus clone size are reproduced from that table; the DNA served to infer D and trimming. The sample table records 15,000 to 20,000 clones; under 95% of these occur just once. Of the sample, around 4% is held by the ten largest clones.

This sample was taken from a study of blood T cell repertoires in COVID-19 (TCRdb year 2020). Context from the whole study: Samples covering the acute and convalescent phases of COVID-19 were provided by collaborators in the United States, Italy and Spain. The dataset comprised deeply sampled blood TCRbeta repertoires from subjects exposed to, actively infected with, or recovered from COVID-19. Sample metadata almost always included a de-identified subject ID, COVID-19 status, age in years and sex. The prospective study material was composed of cDNA or gDNA derived from T cells, B-cell-depleted T cells, or PBMCs. HLA class I and class II types, where available, came from metadata supplied by the sample provider rather than from assay-based typing. The repertoires were released in a freely available public database meant as a resource for research on the immune response to SARS-CoV-2. The samples were drawn from two sources: the first 160 participants of the ongoing ImmuneRACE study, and over 1,000 subjects contributed by 6 global collaborators.

Here is what the overall study found, with its caveats: The quantity of clinical and demographic metadata differed by source and by participant and was supplied without curation.

The sample taken for sequencing was peripheral blood. The chain is made from TRBV2 and TRBJ2-3; 8 junctional bases match TRBD2. This TCR was recovered from a man aged 55-75 years with active COVID-19. The sequenced DNA: TGTGCCAGCAGGAGGCTAGGACTAGCCCTTCTTACAGATACGCAGTATTTT. Translated, this gives CASRRLGLALLTDTQYF.